This T cell receptor (beta chain) was identified during a study of blood T cell repertoires in COVID-19. Study background: Italy, Spain and the United States were the sources of the convalescent and acute COVID-19 samples.

Repertoires were generated with immunoSEQ multiplex PCR, while TCRdb's copy carries only in-frame clones and drops some. This sample has more than 350,000 clones, with around 87% found just once. Material for sequencing was peripheral blood. The receptor was isolated from a woman aged 25 to 45 with COVID-19, enrolled during active disease.

The CDR3, as DNA: TGTGCCAGCAGTTACGGGACAGGGGTCTCCTACGAGCAGTACTTC. It translates to CASSYGTGVSYEQYF. The chain carries TRBV6-5 and TRBJ2-7, with 10 bases aligning to TRBD1. The CDR3 sequence is 15 residues long. V lost 2 bases to trimming and J lost 0 bases; unmatched junction nucleotides: 1. Germline CDR1 MNHEY, CDR2 SVGAGI.